Below, 22 T cell receptor beta chains from the same sample are listed, as sequenced in a study of blood T cell repertoires in COVID-19. Clones were read by immunoSEQ multiplex PCR, and TCRdb kept only the in-frame ones, dropping some. The table has some 350,000 clones, 70% to 90% seen once. Sequenced material: peripheral blood. These receptors were obtained from a human donor in a cohort sampled during active COVID-19.

This rearrangement joins TRBV7-9 to TRBJ2-1, with D possibly being TRBD1 (5 bases). CDR1 SEHNR and CDR2 FQNEAQ come from the germline V gene (reference sequence). The CDR3 spans 15 residues. V dropped 5 bases and J dropped 7 bases, with 18 bases sitting between them. In nucleotides, the CDR3 is TGTGCCAGCAGCAACGAGTGGGGCCGCGAGAATGAGCAGTTCTTC. Protein product: CASSNEWGRENEQFF.

The V gene is TRBV7-9, the J gene TRBJ2-7; 7 bases line up with TRBD1. Germline V gives CDR1 SEHNR, CDR2 FQNEAQ (reference sequence). There are 15 residues in the CDR3. V was pared by 5 bases and J by 0 bases, with 7 bases of the junction left unmatched. CDR3 DNA: TGTGCCAGCAGCCCTCCCGGGACAGACTCCTACGAGCAGTACTTC. Translating gives CASSPPGTDSYEQYF.

This chain joins TRBV10-3 and TRBJ2-1, with 11 bases matching TRBD1. The J segment lost 9 bases and the V segment lost 7 bases, leaving 8 bases of the junction unmatched. The CDR3 runs 14 residues. Germline V gene data show CDR1 as ENHRY and CDR2 as SYGVKD. The DNA of the CDR3 is TGTGCCATCACCCGGACAGGGGGCCGAAGTGAGCAGTTCTTC. This encodes CAITRTGGRSEQFF.

The rearrangement uses TRBV19 and TRBJ2-1; TRBD1 is a possible D gene (6 bases). V shed 8 bases and J shed 9 bases, with 14 bases lying between them. Germline values: CDR1 LNHDA, CDR2 SQIVND (reference sequence). This CDR3 spans 12 amino acids. CDR3 loop: CASRTEESEQFF. The CDR3 bases are TGTGCCAGTCGGACAGAAGAGAGTGAGCAGTTCTTC.

The chain recombines TRBV11-2 with TRBJ2-1, with a weak D call TRBD1 (6 bases). Trimming cost V 3 bases and J 7 bases, with 13 bases left between them. The CDR3 covers 14 residues. Germline V gene sequence: CDR1 SGHAT, CDR2 FQNNGV. In DNA, the CDR3 is TGTGCCAGCAGCTTCAGGACCCAGGGGAATGAGCAGTTCTTC. Protein sequence: CASSFRTQGNEQFF.

This chain connects TRBV20-1 to TRBJ2-1; D is uncertain. Germline CDR1 and CDR2: DFQATT and SNEGSKA (reference sequence). V gave up 3 bases and J gave up 6 bases, with 6 bases separating them. The CDR3 is 11 amino acids. CDR3: CSASSVNEQFF. The CDR3 coding sequence is TGCAGTGCTAGTTCTGTCAATGAGCAGTTCTTC.

The CDR3 region is CASSQDQGVPYNEQFF. As DNA, the CDR3 is TGTGCCAGCAGCCAAGATCAGGGGGTACCCTACAATGAGCAGTTCTTC. The rearrangement links TRBV3-1 (or the pseudogene TRBV3-2) to TRBJ2-1; 7 bases line up with TRBD1. This CDR3 is 16 amino acids long. The germline CDR1 and CDR2 sequences are LGHDT and YNNKEL (reference sequence). The junction had 4 bases not matched to a gene; V was cut back by 0 bases and J by 2 bases.

V and J are TRBV5-4 and TRBJ2-7; D may be TRBD1 (6 bases). Per the germline V gene, CDR1 is SGHNT and CDR2 is YYREEE (reference sequence). Deletions cut 0 bases from V and 1 base from J, with 17 bases between. This CDR3 region has 17 residues. CDR3 residues: CASSLEVGQGPSYEQYF. CDR3 bases: TGTGCCAGCAGCTTGGAGGTAGGCCAGGGGCCATCCTACGAGCAGTACTTC.

As to this clone: At one end, the junction sequence differs from germline, possibly due to a read error. The chain employs TRBV28 and TRBJ2-7; possibly TRBD1 for D (7 bases). Germline-derived CDR1 and CDR2 are MDHEN and SYDVKM. This CDR3 contains 11 residues. As DNA, the CDR3 is TGTGCCAGCCGCTCGTCCGCAGGGGGGCACTTC. Its translation is CASRSSAGGHF. Complete variable domain (other parts from reference TRBV28 and TRBJ2-7): DVKVTQSSRYLVKRTGEKVFLECVQDMDHENMFWYRQDPGLGLRLIYFSYDVKMKEKGDIPEGYSVSREKKERFSLILESASTNQTSMYLCASRSSAGGHFGPGTRLTVT.

V is TRBV12-3 or TRBV12-4 and J is TRBJ1-2, with D possibly matching TRBD1 (6 bases). V gave up 7 bases and J gave up 8 bases, with 17 bases separating them. The CDR3 loop spans 13 amino acids. This chain's CDR3 is CASNWGQGSGYTF. CDR3 bases: TGTGCCAGCAATTGGGGGCAGGGGTCCGGCTACACCTTC.

This clone was seen a handful of times. This rearrangement joins TRBV5-5 to TRBJ1-1; the D gene is possibly TRBD1 (6 bases). V lost 3 bases and J 1 base, leaving 10 bases between the germline ends. CDR3 length equals 14 residues. The germline gives CDR1 SGHKS, CDR2 YYEKEE (reference sequence). CDR3 in amino acids: CASSSWTANTEAFF. CDR3 DNA sequence: TGTGCCAGCAGCTCTTGGACAGCGAACACTGAAGCTTTCTTT.

The chain carries TRBV28 and TRBJ1-6; D might be TRBD1 (5 bases). CDR1 is MDHEN and CDR2 is SYDVKM in the germline V gene. This CDR3 is built from 14 residues. With 4 bases removed from V and 8 bases from J, the gap between germline ends came to 12 bases. The CDR3 sequence: CASSWGGEDSPLHF. Written as DNA, the CDR3 is TGTGCCAGCAGTTGGGGGGGTGAAGATTCACCCCTCCACTTT.

The rearrangement joins TRBV11-2 to TRBJ1-4; D might be TRBD1 (5 bases). Germline loops: CDR1 SGHAT, CDR2 FQNNGV. The CDR3 runs to 17 residues. V lost 3 bases to trimming and J lost 7 bases, with 21 bases between them. CDR3 coding DNA: TGTGCCAGCAGCTTGATCGGGAGGAGGGGAGATGGTGAAAAACTGTTTTTT. This gives the protein CASSLIGRRGDGEKLFF.

The chain links TRBV5-8 to TRBJ2-5; the D gene is possibly TRBD1 (5 bases). Between the trimmed V and J ends, which lost 1 base and 1 base, there was a span of 17 bases. CDR1 SGHTS and CDR2 YDEGEE come from the germline V gene. The CDR3 has 17 amino acids. Here the CDR3 DNA reads TGTGCCAGCAGCTTGTGGCTCAGGGCCGACGTCCAAGAGACCCAGTACTTC. It yields the protein CASSLWLRADVQETQYF.

The V gene is TRBV12-5, the J gene TRBJ1-2; D is uncertain. Germline values: CDR1 LGHNT, CDR2 FRNRAP. Trimming left V 10 bases short and J 6 bases short, with 18 bases between. This CDR3 has 13 residues. This CDR3 reads CATGRGGPDGYTF. CDR3 coding DNA: TGTGCTACCGGCCGTGGAGGTCCGGATGGCTACACCTTC.

The CDR3 sequence is CASSPTGPSTDTQYF. DNA for the CDR3: TGTGCCAGCAGCCCGACAGGGCCTAGCACAGATACGCAGTATTTT. This chain connects TRBV5-5 to TRBJ2-3, with 7 nucleotides matching TRBD1. Germline loops: CDR1 SGHKS, CDR2 YYEKEE (reference sequence). This CDR3 has 15 residues. V lost 4 bases to trimming and J lost 0 bases; unmatched junction nucleotides: 5.

The rearrangement links TRBV6-5 to TRBJ2-5; D uncertain. V shed 2 bases and J shed 4 bases, with 8 bases lying between them. Per the germline V gene, CDR1 is MNHEY and CDR2 is SVGAGI. CDR3 length: 13 amino acids. The CDR3: CASSYTPVETQYF. In DNA form, the CDR3 reads TGTGCCAGCAGTTACACCCCGGTAGAGACCCAGTACTTC.

This chain links TRBV3-1 (or the pseudogene TRBV3-2) with TRBJ2-3, with D maybe TRBD1 (6 bases). This CDR3 spans 13 amino acids. Between the trimmed V and J ends, which lost 2 bases and 6 bases, there was a span of 9 bases. CDR1 is LGHDT and CDR2 is YNNKEL in the germline V gene (reference sequence). Written as DNA, the CDR3 is TGTGCCAGCAGCCAACAAACAGGGGATACGCAGTATTTT. This codes for CASSQQTGDTQYF.

As concerns this clone: One end of the junction fails to match germline, which may point to a read error. The rearrangement uses TRBV25-1 and TRBJ2-7, with D perhaps matching TRBD1 (6 bases). The CDR3 loop spans 11 amino acids. Germline CDR1 is MGHDK and CDR2 is SYGVNS. The DNA for the CDR3 is TGTGCCAGCAGTGACCTAGACAGGCGAATTTTC. As protein: CASSDLDRRIF.

V gene TRBV10-3 combines with J gene TRBJ2-1; 7 bases are a match to TRBD1. J lost 5 bases, V lost 4 bases, and 2 bases had no gene match. Germline V CDR1 and CDR2: ENHRY, SYGVKD. CDR3 length: 13 residues. The CDR3 region is CAISGDRDNEQFF. The DNA of the CDR3 is TGTGCCATCAGTGGGGACAGAGACAATGAGCAGTTCTTC.

The chain employs TRBV30 and TRBJ2-7; the D gene is possibly TRBD2 (5 bases). V shed 2 bases and J shed 3 bases, with 14 bases lying between them. Germline lookup yields CDR1 GTSNPN and CDR2 SVGIG (reference sequence). This CDR3 region has 14 residues. CDR3 residues: CAWSQRRGFYEQYF. The DNA of the CDR3 is TGTGCCTGGAGTCAACGTAGAGGGTTCTACGAGCAGTACTTC.

This clone was seen just once. The V gene is TRBV5-8, the J gene TRBJ2-5, with D perhaps matching TRBD2 (5 bases). The CDR3 totals 16 residues. Between the trimmed V and J ends, which lost 4 bases and 2 bases, there was a span of 18 bases. CDR1 SGHTS and CDR2 YDEGEE come from the germline V gene. CDR3 sequence: CASSPPGGWRQETQYF. CDR3 nucleotides: TGTGCCAGCAGCCCCCCAGGAGGCTGGCGACAAGAGACCCAGTACTTC.